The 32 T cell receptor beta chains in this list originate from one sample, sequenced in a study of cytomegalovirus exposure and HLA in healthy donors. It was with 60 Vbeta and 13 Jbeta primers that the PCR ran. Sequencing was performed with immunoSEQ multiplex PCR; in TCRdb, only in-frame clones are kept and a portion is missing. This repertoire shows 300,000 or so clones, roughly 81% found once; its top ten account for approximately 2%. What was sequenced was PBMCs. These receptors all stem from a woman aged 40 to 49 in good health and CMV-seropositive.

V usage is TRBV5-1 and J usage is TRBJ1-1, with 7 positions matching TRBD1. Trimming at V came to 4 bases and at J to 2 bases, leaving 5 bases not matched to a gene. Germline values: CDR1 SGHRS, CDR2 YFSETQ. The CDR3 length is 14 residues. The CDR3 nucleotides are TGCGCCAGCAGCCAGGGACAGAGAAACACTGAAGCTTTCTTT. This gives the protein CASSQGQRNTEAFF.

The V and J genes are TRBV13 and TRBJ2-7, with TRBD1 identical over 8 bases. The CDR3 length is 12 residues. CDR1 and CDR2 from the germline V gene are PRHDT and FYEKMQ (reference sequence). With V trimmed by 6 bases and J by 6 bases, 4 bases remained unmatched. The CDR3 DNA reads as TGTGCCAGCAGAAAGACAGGGGTCGAGCAGTACTTC. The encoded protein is CASRKTGVEQYF.

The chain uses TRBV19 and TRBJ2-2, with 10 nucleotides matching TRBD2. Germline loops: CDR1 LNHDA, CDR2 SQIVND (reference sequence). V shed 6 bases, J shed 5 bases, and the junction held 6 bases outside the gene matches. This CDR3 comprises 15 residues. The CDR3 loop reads CASRSSGSGTGELFF. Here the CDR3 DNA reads TGTGCCAGTAGGTCTAGCGGGAGTGGTACCGGGGAGCTGTTTTTT. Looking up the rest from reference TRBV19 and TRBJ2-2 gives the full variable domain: DGGITQSPKYLFRKEGQNVTLSCEQNLNHDAMYWYRQDPGQGLRLIYYSQIVNDFQKGDIAEGYSVSREKKESFPLTVTSAQKNPTAFYLCASRSSGSGTGELFFGEGSRLTVL.

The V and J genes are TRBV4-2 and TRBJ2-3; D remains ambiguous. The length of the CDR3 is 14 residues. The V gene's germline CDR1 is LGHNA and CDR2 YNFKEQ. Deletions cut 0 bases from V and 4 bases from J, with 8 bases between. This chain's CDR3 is CASSQERSADTQYF. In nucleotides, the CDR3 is TGTGCCAGCAGCCAAGAGAGAAGCGCAGATACGCAGTATTTT.

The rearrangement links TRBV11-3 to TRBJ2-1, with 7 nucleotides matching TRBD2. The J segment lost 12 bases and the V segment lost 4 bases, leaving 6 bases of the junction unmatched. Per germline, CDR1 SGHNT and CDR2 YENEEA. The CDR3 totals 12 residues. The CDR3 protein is CASSSRDYLQFF. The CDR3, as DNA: TGTGCCAGCAGCTCCCGGGACTATCTGCAGTTCTTC.

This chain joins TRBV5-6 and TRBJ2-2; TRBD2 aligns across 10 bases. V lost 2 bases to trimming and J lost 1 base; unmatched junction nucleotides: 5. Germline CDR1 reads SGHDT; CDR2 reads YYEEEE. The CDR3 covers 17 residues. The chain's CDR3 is CASSFPSSGGNTGELFF. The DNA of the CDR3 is TGTGCCAGCAGCTTCCCCTCTAGCGGGGGGAACACCGGGGAGCTGTTTTTT. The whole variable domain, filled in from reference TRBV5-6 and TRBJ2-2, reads DAGVTQSPTHLIKTRGQQVTLRCSPKSGHDTVSWYQQALGQGPQFIFQYYEEEERQRGNFPDRFSGHQFPNYSSELNVNALLLGDSALYLCASSFPSSGGNTGELFFGEGSRLTVL.

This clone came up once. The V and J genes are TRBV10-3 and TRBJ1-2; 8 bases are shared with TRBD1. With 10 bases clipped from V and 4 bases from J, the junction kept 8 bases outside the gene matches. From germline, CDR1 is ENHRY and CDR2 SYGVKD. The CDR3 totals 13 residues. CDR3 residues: CATSTGALYGYTF. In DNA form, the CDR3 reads TGTGCCACGTCGACAGGGGCCCTCTATGGCTACACCTTC.

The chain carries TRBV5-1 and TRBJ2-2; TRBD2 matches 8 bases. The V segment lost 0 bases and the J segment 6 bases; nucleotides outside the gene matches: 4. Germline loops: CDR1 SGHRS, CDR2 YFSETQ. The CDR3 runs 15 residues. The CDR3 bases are TGCGCCAGCAGCTTGGCGGGAGGGCCTGCCGGGGAGCTGTTTTTT. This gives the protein CASSLAGGPAGELFF.

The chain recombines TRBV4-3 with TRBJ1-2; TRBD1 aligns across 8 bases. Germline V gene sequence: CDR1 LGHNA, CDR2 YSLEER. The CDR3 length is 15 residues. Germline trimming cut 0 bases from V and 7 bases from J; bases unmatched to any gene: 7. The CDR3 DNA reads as TGCGCCAGCAGCCAAGATGCCGGACAGGGTACTGGCTACACCTTC. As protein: CASSQDAGQGTGYTF.

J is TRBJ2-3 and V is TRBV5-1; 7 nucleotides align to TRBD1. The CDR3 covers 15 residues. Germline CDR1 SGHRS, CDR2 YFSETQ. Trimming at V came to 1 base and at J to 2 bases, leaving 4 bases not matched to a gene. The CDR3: CASSLRGGDTDTQYF. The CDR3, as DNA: TGCGCCAGCAGCTTGAGAGGGGGCGACACAGATACGCAGTATTTT.

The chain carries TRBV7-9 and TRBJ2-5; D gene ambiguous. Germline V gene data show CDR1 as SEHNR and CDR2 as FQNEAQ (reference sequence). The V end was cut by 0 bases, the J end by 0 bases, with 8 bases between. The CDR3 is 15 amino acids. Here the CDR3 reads CASSLAPMYQETQYF. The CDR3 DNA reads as TGTGCCAGCAGCTTAGCCCCCATGTACCAAGAGACCCAGTACTTC.

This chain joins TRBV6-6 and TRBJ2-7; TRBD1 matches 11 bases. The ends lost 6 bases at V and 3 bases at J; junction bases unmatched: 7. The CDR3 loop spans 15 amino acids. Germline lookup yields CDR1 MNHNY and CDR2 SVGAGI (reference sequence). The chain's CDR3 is CASSSGGQGGYEQYF. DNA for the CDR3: TGTGCCAGCAGCTCGGGGGGACAGGGGGGCTACGAGCAGTACTTC.

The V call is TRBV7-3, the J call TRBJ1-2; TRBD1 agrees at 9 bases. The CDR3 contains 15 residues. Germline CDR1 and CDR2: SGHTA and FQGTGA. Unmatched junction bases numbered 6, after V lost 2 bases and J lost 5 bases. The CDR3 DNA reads TGTGCCAGCAGCTTAGTAGGGGGACAGGGTTATGGCTACACCTTC. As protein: CASSLVGGQGYGYTF. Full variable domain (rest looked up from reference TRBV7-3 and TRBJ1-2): GAGVSQTPSNKVTEKGKYVELRCDPISGHTALYWYRQSLGQGPEFLIYFQGTGAADDSGLPNDRFFAVRPEGSVSTLKIQRTERGDSAVYLCASSLVGGQGYGYTFGSGTRLTVV.

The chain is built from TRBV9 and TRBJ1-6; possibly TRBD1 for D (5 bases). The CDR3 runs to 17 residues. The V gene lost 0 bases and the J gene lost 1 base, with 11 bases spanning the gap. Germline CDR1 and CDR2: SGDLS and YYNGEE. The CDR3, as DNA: TGTGCCAGCAGCGTAGAGGCCCAGGGTTCCTATAATTCACCCCTCCACTTT. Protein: CASSVEAQGSYNSPLHF. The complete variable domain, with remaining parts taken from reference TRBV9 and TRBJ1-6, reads DSGVTQTPKHLITATGQRVTLRCSPRSGDLSVYWYQQSLDQGLQFLIQYYNGEERAKGNILERFSAQQFPDLHSELNLSSLELGDSALYFCASSVEAQGSYNSPLHFGNGTRLTVT.

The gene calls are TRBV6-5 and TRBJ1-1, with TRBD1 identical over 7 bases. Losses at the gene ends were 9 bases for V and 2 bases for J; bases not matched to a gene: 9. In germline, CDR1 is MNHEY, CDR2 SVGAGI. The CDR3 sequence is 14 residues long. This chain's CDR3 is CASQEGTANTEAFF. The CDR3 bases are TGTGCCAGTCAGGAAGGGACAGCTAACACTGAAGCTTTCTTT.

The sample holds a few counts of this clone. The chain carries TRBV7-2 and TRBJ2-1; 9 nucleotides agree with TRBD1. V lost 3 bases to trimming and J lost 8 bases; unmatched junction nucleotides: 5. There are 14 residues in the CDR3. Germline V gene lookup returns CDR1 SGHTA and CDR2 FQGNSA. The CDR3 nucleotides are TGTGCCAGCAGCTTCAGACAGGGGGGCGATGAGCAGTTCTTC. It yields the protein CASSFRQGGDEQFF.

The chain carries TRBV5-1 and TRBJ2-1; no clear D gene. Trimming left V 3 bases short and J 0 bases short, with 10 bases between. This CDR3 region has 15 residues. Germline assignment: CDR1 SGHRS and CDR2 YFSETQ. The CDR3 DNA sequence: TGCGCCAGCAGCTCCAAAGCCGGCTCCTACAATGAGCAGTTCTTC. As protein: CASSSKAGSYNEQFF. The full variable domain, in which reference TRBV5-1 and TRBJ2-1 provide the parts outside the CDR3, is KAGVTQTPRYLIKTRGQQVTLSCSPISGHRSVSWYQQTPGQGLQFLFEYFSETQRNKGNFPGRFSGRQFSNSRSEMNVSTLELGDSALYLCASSSKAGSYNEQFFGPGTRLTVL.

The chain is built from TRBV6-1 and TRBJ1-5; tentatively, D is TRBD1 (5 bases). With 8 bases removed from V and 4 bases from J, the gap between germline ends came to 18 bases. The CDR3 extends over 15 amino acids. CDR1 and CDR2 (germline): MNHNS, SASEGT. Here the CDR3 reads CASHQPQGGNQPQHF. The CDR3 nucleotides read TGTGCCAGCCACCAACCCCAGGGAGGGAATCAGCCCCAGCATTTT.

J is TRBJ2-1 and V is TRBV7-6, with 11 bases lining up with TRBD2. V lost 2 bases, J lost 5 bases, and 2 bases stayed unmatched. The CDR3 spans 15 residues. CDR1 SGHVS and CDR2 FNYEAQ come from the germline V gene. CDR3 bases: TGTGCCAGCAGCTTAAGACTAGCGGGGAACAATGAGCAGTTCTTC. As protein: CASSLRLAGNNEQFF.

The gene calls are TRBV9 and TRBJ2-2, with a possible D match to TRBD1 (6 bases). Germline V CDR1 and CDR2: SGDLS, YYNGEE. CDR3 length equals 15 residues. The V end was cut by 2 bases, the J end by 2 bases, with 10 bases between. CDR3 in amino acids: CASSVDSYNTGELFF. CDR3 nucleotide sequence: TGTGCCAGCAGCGTGGACAGCTACAACACCGGGGAGCTGTTTTTT.

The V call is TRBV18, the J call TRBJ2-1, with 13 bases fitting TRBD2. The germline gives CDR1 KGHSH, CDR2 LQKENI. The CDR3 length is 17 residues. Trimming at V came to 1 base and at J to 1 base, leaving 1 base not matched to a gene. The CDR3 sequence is CASSPRTSGSSYNEQFF. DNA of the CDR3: TGTGCCAGCTCACCACGGACTAGCGGGAGTTCCTACAATGAGCAGTTCTTC.

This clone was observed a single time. The CDR3: CASRRSLSGGTYEQYF. The CDR3 DNA reads TGTGCCAGCAGACGAAGTCTTAGCGGAGGGACCTACGAGCAGTACTTC. This rearrangement joins TRBV27 to TRBJ2-7, with D perhaps TRBD2 (6 bases). The V and J ends lost 6 bases and 2 bases respectively, with 20 bases between them. Germline CDR1 is MNHEY and CDR2 is SMNVEV (reference sequence). The CDR3 has 16 amino acids.

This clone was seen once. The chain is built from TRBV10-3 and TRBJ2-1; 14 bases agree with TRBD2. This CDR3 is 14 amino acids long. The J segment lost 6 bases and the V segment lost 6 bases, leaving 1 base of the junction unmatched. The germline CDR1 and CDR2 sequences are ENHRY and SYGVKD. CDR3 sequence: CAISGLAGGNEQFF. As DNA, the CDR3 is TGTGCCATCAGCGGACTAGCGGGAGGCAATGAGCAGTTCTTC.

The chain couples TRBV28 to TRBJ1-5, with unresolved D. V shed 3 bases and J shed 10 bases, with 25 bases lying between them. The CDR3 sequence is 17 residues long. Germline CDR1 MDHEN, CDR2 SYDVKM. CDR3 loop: CASSFQTPGNAISPQHF. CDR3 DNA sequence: TGTGCCAGCAGTTTTCAAACACCGGGTAACGCAATCAGCCCCCAGCATTTT.

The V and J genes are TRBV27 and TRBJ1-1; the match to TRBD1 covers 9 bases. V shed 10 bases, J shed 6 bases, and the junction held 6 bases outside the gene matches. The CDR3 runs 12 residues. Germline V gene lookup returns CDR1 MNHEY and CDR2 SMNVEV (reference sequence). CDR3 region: CATVTGGAEAFF. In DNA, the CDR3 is TGTGCCACCGTGACAGGGGGTGCTGAAGCTTTCTTT.

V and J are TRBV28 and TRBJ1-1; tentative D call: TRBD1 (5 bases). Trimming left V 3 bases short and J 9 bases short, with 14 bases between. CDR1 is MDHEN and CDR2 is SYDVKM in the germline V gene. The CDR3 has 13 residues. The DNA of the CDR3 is TGTGCCAGCAGTTTGGAGGGGACGAGGAAAGCTTTCTTT. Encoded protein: CASSLEGTRKAFF.

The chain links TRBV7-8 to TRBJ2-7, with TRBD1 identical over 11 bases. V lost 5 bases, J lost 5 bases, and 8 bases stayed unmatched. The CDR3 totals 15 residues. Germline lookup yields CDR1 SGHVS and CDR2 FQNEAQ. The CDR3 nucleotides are TGTGCCAGCAGCGCCCGGACAGGGGGCCACCACGAGCAGTACTTC. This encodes CASSARTGGHHEQYF.

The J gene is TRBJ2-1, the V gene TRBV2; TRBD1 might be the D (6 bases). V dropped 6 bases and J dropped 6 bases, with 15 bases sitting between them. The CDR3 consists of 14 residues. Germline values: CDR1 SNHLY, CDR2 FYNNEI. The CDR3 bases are TGTGCCAGCAGCCACATACAGGGCTTCAATGAGCAGTTCTTC. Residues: CASSHIQGFNEQFF. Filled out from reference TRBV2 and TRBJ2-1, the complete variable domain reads EPEVTQTPSHQVTQMGQEVILRCVPISNHLYFYWYRQILGQKVEFLVSFYNNEISEKSEIFDDQFSVERPDGSNFTLKIRSTKLEDSAMYFCASSHIQGFNEQFFGPGTRLTVL.

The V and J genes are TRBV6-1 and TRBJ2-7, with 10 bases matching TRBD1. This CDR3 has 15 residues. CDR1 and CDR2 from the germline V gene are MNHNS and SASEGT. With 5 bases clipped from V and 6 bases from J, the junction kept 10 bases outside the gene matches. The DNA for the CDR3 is TGTGCCAGCAGTCTTGGGGGCGGACAGGGGGGCGAGCAGTACTTC. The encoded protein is CASSLGGGQGGEQYF.

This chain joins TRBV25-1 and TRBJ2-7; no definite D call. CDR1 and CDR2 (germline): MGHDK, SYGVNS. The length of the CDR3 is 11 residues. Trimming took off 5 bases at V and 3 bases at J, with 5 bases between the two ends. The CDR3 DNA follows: TGTGCCAGCAGTACCGGCTACGAGCAGTACTTC. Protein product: CASSTGYEQYF.

The CDR3 coding sequence is TGTGCCAGCAGCTTAGAGTTATTGACTAGCGGTAGCAATGAGCAGTTCTTC. Its translation is CASSLELLTSGSNEQFF. The rearrangement links TRBV11-2 to TRBJ2-1; the match to TRBD2 covers 9 bases. Unmatched junction bases numbered 9, after V lost 0 bases and J lost 6 bases. Germline loops: CDR1 SGHAT, CDR2 FQNNGV. The CDR3 consists of 17 residues.

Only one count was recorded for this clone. The CDR3 loop is CASSQDGGTSTDTQYF. The CDR3 coding sequence is TGTGCCAGCAGCCAAGATGGGGGGACTAGCACAGATACGCAGTATTTT. The chain uses TRBV4-2 and TRBJ2-3; a possible D gene is TRBD2 (6 bases). V gave up 0 bases and J gave up 0 bases, with 10 bases separating them. The length of the CDR3 is 16 residues. The V gene's germline CDR1 is LGHNA and CDR2 YNFKEQ.